Following are 13 T cell receptor beta chains from one sample sequenced in a study of blood T cell repertoires in COVID-19. Data came from immunoSEQ multiplex PCR; TCRdb stores just in-frame clones and leaves some out. The data show 200,000 or so clones, with roughly nine tenths seen just once and 0.6% to 1% held by the top ten. Sequenced sample: peripheral blood. These receptors all come from a woman between 65 and 79 years old with acute or convalescent COVID-19.

The chain employs TRBV10-1 and TRBJ2-3; 10 nucleotides match TRBD2. Losses at the gene ends were 3 bases for V and 3 bases for J; bases not matched to a gene: 6. The CDR3 is 16 residues long. Germline CDR1 is WNHNN and CDR2 is SYGVQD (reference sequence). This CDR3 reads CASSDPKRGGTDTQYF. CDR3 DNA sequence: TGCGCCAGCAGTGACCCTAAGCGGGGGGGGACAGATACGCAGTATTTT.

This rearrangement joins TRBV6-5 to TRBJ1-2; 8 bases align to TRBD1. The CDR3 is 12 amino acids. Germline CDR1 and CDR2: MNHEY and SVGAGI. V dropped 6 bases and J dropped 7; count of bases not matched to a gene: 4. CDR3 amino acids: CASRDTGGGYTF. CDR3 sequence (DNA): TGTGCCAGCAGGGACACAGGGGGTGGCTACACCTTC.

This chain joins TRBV7-6 and TRBJ1-2, with 7 nucleotides matching TRBD1. The CDR3 has 16 amino acids. Germline V CDR1 and CDR2: SGHVS, FNYEAQ. Losses at the gene ends were 0 bases for V and 4 bases for J; bases not matched to a gene: 8. CDR3 nucleotide sequence: TGTGCCAGCAGCTTAGCCCCGGGGCAGGGGGTCTATGGCTACACCTTC. It yields the protein CASSLAPGQGVYGYTF. The full variable domain, in which reference TRBV7-6 and TRBJ1-2 provide the parts outside the CDR3, is GAGVSQSPRYKVTKRGQDVALRCDPISGHVSLYWYRQALGQGPEFLTYFNYEAQQDKSGLPNDRFSAERPEGSISTLTIQRTEQRDSAMYRCASSLAPGQGVYGYTFGSGTRLTVV.

The chain uses TRBV19 and TRBJ2-3; 8 bases line up with TRBD1. This CDR3 is 15 amino acids long. The V gene's germline CDR1 is LNHDA and CDR2 SQIVND (reference sequence). Trimming cost V 6 bases and J 6 bases; bases outside gene matches: 11. The CDR3 sequence is CASRLGQGVADTQYF. The CDR3, as DNA: TGTGCCAGTAGGCTTGGACAGGGAGTAGCGGATACGCAGTATTTT.

This rearrangement joins TRBV24-1 to TRBJ2-1, with D tentatively TRBD2 (5 bases). CDR3 length: 11 residues. Germline V gene sequence: CDR1 KGHDR, CDR2 SFDVKD. The V and J ends lost 3 bases and 10 bases respectively, with 6 bases between them. Here the CDR3 reads CATSDRREQFF. CDR3 coding DNA: TGTGCCACCAGTGATCGGAGGGAGCAGTTCTTC.

The genes are TRBV18 and TRBJ1-2, with D possibly TRBD1 on 6 matching bases. The CDR3 extends over 14 amino acids. V dropped 3 bases and J dropped 2 bases, with 10 bases sitting between them. Germline CDR1 reads KGHSH; CDR2 reads LQKENI. CDR3 nucleotides: TGTGCCAGCTCACCGAGTCAGGGGAACTATGGCTACACCTTC. This translates into CASSPSQGNYGYTF.

The rearrangement links TRBV11-3 to TRBJ1-1; D is unclear. V was trimmed by 5 bases and J by 5 bases, leaving 15 bases between them. The germline V gene encodes CDR1 SGHNT and CDR2 YENEEA. This CDR3 spans 14 amino acids. The CDR3 coding sequence is TGTGCCAGCAGCAAACAGAGTTCTTCTACTGAAGCTTTCTTT. Translated: CASSKQSSSTEAFF.

The chain recombines TRBV11-3 with TRBJ1-4; 7 nucleotides align to TRBD1. Germline CDR1 and CDR2: SGHNT and YENEEA. This CDR3 spans 16 amino acids. Trimming cost V 5 bases and J 8 bases; bases outside gene matches: 14. The chain's CDR3 is CASSAGRGRGDEKLFF. For the CDR3, the DNA is TGTGCCAGCAGCGCAGGAAGGGGGCGAGGTGACGAAAAACTGTTTTTT.

The chain joins TRBV25-1 to TRBJ1-4; no clear D gene. Germline loops: CDR1 MGHDK, CDR2 SYGVNS. The CDR3 is made up of 14 amino acids. V was shortened by 3 bases and J by 7 bases, with 12 bases between the two germline ends. The CDR3 loop reads CASSELGTGEKLFF. CDR3 DNA sequence: TGTGCCAGCAGTGAGCTAGGAACGGGTGAAAAACTGTTTTTT.

Here the CDR3 reads CASLPTGSGETQYF. For the CDR3, the DNA is TGTGCCAGCTTGCCAACCGGGAGCGGAGAGACCCAGTACTTC. The chain recombines TRBV18 with TRBJ2-5, with D perhaps matching TRBD2 (6 bases). The germline gives CDR1 KGHSH, CDR2 LQKENI. The CDR3 sequence is 14 residues long. Trimming shortened V by 7 bases and J by 4 bases, and 16 bases separated the two germline ends.

V is TRBV7-9 and J is TRBJ2-2, with D uncertain. Germline V lookup: CDR1 SEHNR, CDR2 FQNEAQ (reference sequence). V gave up 1 base and J gave up 7 bases, with 7 bases separating them. The CDR3 contains 13 residues. The CDR3 DNA reads TGTGCCAGCAGCTTAGTAGCTAGCGGGGAGCTGTTTTTT. This sequence encodes CASSLVASGELFF.

This clone was picked up one time. The rearrangement uses TRBV5-1 and TRBJ2-7, with 7 bases identical to TRBD2. CDR3 length: 14 amino acids. CDR1 SGHRS and CDR2 YFSETQ come from the germline V gene. J was trimmed by 2 bases and V by 5 bases; bases with no gene match: 7. In DNA, the CDR3 is TGCGCCAGCAGGGTTGCGGGGGATACCTACGAGCAGTACTTC. Protein product: CASRVAGDTYEQYF.

This chain uses TRBV4-1 with TRBJ2-7; 8 bases agree with TRBD1. CDR1 is MGHRA and CDR2 is YSYEKL in the germline V gene. V was pared by 3 bases and J by 2 bases, with 12 bases of the junction left unmatched. The length of the CDR3 is 17 residues. The chain's CDR3 is CASSQRRGLSQTYEQYF. CDR3 in DNA: TGCGCCAGCAGCCAGCGCAGGGGGCTGTCACAGACCTACGAGCAGTACTTC.